This T cell receptor (beta chain) was documented in a study of T-cell memory formation after mild COVID-19. Overall study findings and caveats: Pre-infection memory carried some responding clones, suggesting that cross-reactive memory joined.

The CDR3 has 15 residues. V was trimmed by 4 bases and J by 5 bases, leaving 17 bases between them. Concerning this clonotype itself: Its antigen is as yet unknown.

Via MiXCR, TCRdb re-called the 5' RACE reads, giving one row per CDR3 protein. Of 550,000 to 650,000 distinct CDR3 sequences listed, approximately 15% are singletons. The rearrangement links TRBV12-3 or TRBV12-4 to TRBJ1-2; possibly TRBD1 for D (5 bases). The clonotype comes from an adult woman who had mild COVID-19 (a few samples of this study predate the infection). Cell type and time point are not known. The specimen was PBMCs or a T cell subset sorted from them (not recorded which). The CDR3 sequence is CASSSGGNLRYGYTF. In DNA, the CDR3 is TGTGCCAGCAGTTCGGGGGGAAATCTTCGGTATGGCTACACCTTC.